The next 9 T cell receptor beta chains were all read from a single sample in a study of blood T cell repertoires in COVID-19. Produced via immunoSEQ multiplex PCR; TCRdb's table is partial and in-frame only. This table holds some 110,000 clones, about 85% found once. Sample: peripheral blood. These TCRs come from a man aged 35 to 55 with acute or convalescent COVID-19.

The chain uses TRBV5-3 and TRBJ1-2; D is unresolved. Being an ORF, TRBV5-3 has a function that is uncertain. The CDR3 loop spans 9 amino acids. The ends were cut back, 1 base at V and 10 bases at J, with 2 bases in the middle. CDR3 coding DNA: TGTGCCAGAAGCTTGTACTACACCTTC. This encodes CARSLYYTF.

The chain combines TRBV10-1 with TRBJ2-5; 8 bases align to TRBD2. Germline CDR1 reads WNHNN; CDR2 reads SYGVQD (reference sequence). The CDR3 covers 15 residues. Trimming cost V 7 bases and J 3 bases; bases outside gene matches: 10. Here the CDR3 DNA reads TGCGCCAGCACAATATCGGGAGGGCCGGAAGAGACCCAGTACTTC. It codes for CASTISGGPEETQYF.

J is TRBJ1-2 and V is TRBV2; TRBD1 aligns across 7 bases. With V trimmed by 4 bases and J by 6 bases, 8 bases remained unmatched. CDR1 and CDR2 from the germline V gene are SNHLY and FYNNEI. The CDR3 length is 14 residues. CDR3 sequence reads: CASSATGFGDGYTF. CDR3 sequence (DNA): TGTGCCAGCAGTGCGACAGGGTTTGGGGATGGCTACACCTTC.

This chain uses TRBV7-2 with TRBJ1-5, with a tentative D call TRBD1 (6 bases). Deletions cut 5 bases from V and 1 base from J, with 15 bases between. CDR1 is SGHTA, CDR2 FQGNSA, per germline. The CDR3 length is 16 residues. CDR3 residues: CASSQGGGRSNQPQHF. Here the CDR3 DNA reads TGTGCCAGCAGCCAGGGTGGGGGCAGGAGCAATCAGCCCCAGCATTTT. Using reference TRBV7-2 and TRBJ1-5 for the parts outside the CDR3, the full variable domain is GAGVSQSPSNKVTEKGKDVELRCDPISGHTALYWYRQSLGQGLEFLIYFQGNSAPDKSGLPSDRFSAERTGGSVSTLTIQRTQQEDSAVYLCASSQGGGRSNQPQHFGDGTRLSIL.

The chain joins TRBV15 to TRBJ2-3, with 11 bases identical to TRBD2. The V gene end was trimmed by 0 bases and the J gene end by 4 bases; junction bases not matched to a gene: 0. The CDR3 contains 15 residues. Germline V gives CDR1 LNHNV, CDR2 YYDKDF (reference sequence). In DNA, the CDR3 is TGTGCCACCAGCAGAGATAGCGGGGGGGCAGATACGCAGTATTTT. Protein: CATSRDSGGADTQYF. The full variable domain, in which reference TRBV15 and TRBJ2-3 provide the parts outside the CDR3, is DAMVIQNPRYQVTQFGKPVTLSCSQTLNHNVMYWYQQKSSQAPKLLFHYYDKDFNNEADTPDNFQSRRPNTSFCFLDIRSPGLGDTAMYLCATSRDSGGADTQYFGPGTRLTVL.

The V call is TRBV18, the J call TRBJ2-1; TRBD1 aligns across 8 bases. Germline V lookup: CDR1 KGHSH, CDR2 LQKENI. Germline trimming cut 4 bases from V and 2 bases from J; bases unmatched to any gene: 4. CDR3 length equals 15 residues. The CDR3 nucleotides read TGTGCCAGCTCACTTGGGACAGGTCCCTACAATGAGCAGTTCTTC. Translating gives CASSLGTGPYNEQFF.

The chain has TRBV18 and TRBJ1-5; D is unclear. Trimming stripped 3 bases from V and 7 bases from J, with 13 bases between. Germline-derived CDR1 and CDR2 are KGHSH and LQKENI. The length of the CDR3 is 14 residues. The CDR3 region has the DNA TGTGCCAGCTCACCCGGGAATCGAGTGCAGCCCCAGCATTTT. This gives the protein CASSPGNRVQPQHF.

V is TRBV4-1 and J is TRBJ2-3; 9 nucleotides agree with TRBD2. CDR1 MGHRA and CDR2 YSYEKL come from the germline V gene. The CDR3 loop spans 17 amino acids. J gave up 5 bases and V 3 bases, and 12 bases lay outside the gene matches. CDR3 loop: CASSQDQVAGVIDTQYF. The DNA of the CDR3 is TGCGCCAGCAGCCAGGACCAGGTAGCGGGAGTGATAGATACGCAGTATTTT.

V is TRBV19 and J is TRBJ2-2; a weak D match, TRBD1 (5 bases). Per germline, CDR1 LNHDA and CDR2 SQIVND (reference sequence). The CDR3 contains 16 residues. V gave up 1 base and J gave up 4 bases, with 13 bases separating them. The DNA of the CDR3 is TGTGCCAGTAGTATAGGTTGGCAGGGCGGCACCGGGGAGCTGTTTTTT. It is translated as CASSIGWQGGTGELFF.